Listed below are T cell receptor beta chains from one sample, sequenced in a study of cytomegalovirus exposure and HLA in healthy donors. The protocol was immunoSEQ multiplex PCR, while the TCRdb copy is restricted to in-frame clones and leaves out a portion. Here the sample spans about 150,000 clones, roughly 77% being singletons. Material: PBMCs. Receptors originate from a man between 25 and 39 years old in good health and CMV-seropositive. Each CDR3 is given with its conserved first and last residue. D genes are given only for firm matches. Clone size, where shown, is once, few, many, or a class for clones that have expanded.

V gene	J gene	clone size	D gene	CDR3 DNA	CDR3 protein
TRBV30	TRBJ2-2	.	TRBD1	TGTGCCTGGAGTGTACTAGGACAGGGACCCCACACCGGGGAGCTGTTTTTT	CAWSVLGQGPHTGELFF
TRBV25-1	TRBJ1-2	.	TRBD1	TGTGCCAGCACAAAGGACAGGGCACATGGCTACACCTTC	CASTKDRAHGYTF
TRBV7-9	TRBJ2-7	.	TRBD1	TGTGCCAGCAGCCAGTTGGGCCAGGGACAGGGGAACGAGCAGTACTTC	CASSQLGQGQGNEQYF
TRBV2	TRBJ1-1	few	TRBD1	TGTGCCAGCAGTGACGGGACAGCGAACACTGAAGCTTTCTTT	CASSDGTANTEAFF
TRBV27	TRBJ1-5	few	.	TGTGCCAGCAGTTCGTCTTTGGGCCTCAATCAGCCCCAGCATTTT	CASSSSLGLNQPQHF
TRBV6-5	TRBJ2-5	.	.	TGTGCCAGCAGTTTCTCAGGGGGGGGTTACCAAGAGACCCAGTACTTC	CASSFSGGGYQETQYF
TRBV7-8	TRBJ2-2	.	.	TGTGCCAGCAGCCCCCTTGGCGGGGTGGCCGGGGAGCTGTTTTTT	CASSPLGGVAGELFF
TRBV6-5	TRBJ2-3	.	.	TGTGCCAGCAGCCCTACCCCCGGACTCACCGCGGGGCAGTATTTT	CASSPTPGLTAGQYF
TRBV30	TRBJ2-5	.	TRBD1	TGTGCCGGAACGGACAGGGAAGAGACCCAGTACTTC	CAGTDREETQYF
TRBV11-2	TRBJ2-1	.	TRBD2	TGTGCCAGCAGCTTAGGGACTAGCGGGGTCTACAATGAGCAGTTCTTC	CASSLGTSGVYNEQFF
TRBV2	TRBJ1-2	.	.	TGTGCCAGCAGTGAACTGGTCGGTAACTATGGCTACACCTTC	CASSELVGNYGYTF
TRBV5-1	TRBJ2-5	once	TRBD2	TGCGCCAGCAGCCTTAGCGGGAGCCTGTATGGAGAGACCCAGTACTTC	CASSLSGSLYGETQYF
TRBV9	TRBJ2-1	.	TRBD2	TGTGCCAGCAGCCTCTTCAGCGGGAGCTCCTACAATGAGCAGTTCTTC	CASSLFSGSSYNEQFF
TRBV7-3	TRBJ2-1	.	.	TGTGCCAGCAGTCAGCCCGCCGGGGAGCAGTTCTTC	CASSQPAGEQFF
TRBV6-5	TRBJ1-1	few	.	TGTGCCAGCAGTTACTCGGTTGGCACCGTGAACACTGAAGCTTTCTTT	CASSYSVGTVNTEAFF
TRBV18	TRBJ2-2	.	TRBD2	TGTGCCAGCTCACCGCGGGGGGCGGACACCGGGGAGCTGTTTTTT	CASSPRGADTGELFF
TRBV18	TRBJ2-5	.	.	TGTGCCAGCTCACCACGACAGAAAGAGACCCAGTACTTC	CASSPRQKETQYF
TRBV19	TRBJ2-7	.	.	TGTGCCAGTAGAAGGCAGGCGGCGGGTGACGAGCAGTACTTC	CASRRQAAGDEQYF
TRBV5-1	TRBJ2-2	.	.	TGCGCCAGCAGCTTCCCGTGGAGCCTCGCGAACACCGGGGAGCTGTTTTTT	CASSFPWSLANTGELFF
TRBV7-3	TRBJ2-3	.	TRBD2	TGTGCCAGCAGCGCAACTAGCGGGAGCCCGGAGGGGCCGCAGTATTTT	CASSATSGSPEGPQYF
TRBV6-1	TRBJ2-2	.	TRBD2	TGTGCCAGCAGGACCGGGGGGGCCGACACCGGGGAGCTGTTTTTT	CASRTGGADTGELFF
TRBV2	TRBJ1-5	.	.	TGTGCCAGCAGTGAGGCTCTGGGCCTCTATAGCAATCAGCCCCAGCATTTT	CASSEALGLYSNQPQHF
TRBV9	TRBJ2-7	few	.	TGTGCCAGCAGCGTCGACTCTGGCGGGTACGAGCAGTACTTC	CASSVDSGGYEQYF
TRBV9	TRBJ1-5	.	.	TGTGCCAGCAGCGTAGAGGAGGGGACCGAGAGGGGCAATCAGCCCCAGCATTTT	CASSVEEGTERGNQPQHF
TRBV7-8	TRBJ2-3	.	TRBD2	TGTGCCAGCAGCTTAGTTTGGCTAGCGGGGGGGATCACAGATACGCAGTATTTT	CASSLVWLAGGITDTQYF
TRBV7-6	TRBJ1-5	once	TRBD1	TGTGCCAGCAGCCCAGGGACAGCTAGCAATCAGCCCCAGCATTTT	CASSPGTASNQPQHF
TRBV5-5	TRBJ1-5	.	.	TGTGCCAGCAGCGTGAGTGGCCGGGACAATAGCAATCAGCCCCAGCATTTT	CASSVSGRDNSNQPQHF
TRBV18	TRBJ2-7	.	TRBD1	TGTGCCAGCTCACCGGGACAGAGATCCTACGAGCAGTACTTC	CASSPGQRSYEQYF
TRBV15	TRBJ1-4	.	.	TGTGCCACCAGCAGAGACCGGGGGTCTAATGAAAAACTGTTTTTT	CATSRDRGSNEKLFF
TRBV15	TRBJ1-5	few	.	TGTGCCACCAGCAGAGATAAGGGGTACAATCAGCCCCAGCATTTT	CATSRDKGYNQPQHF
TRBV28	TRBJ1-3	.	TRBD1	TGTGCCAGCAGTTCGGGACAGATCTCTGGAAACACCATATATTTT	CASSSGQISGNTIYF
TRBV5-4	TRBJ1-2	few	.	TGTGCCAGCAGCTTGGGGGGCAGGAGCTATGGCTACACCTTC	CASSLGGRSYGYTF
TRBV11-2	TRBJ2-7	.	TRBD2	TGTGCCAGCAGCTTATCCACTAGCGGGAGGCCGTACGAGCAGTACTTC	CASSLSTSGRPYEQYF
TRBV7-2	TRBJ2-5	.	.	TGTGCCAGCAGCTTCCTCCTGACTAGGGACGGGTTGGCCCAGTACTTC	CASSFLLTRDGLAQYF
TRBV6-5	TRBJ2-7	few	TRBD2	TGTGCCAGCAGGCGGACTAGCGGTTCCTACGAGCAGTACTTC	CASRRTSGSYEQYF
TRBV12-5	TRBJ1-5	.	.	TGTGCTAGTGGTTCCCCGGGGGGCAATCAGCCCCAGCATTTT	CASGSPGGNQPQHF
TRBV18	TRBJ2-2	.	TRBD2	TGTGCCAGCACCATCATAGCGGGAGGGTCCGCCGGGGAGCTGTTTTTT	CASTIIAGGSAGELFF
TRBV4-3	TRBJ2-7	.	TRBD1	TGCGCCAGCAGCCGCGCCAGGGGGCCTACCTACGAGCAGTACTTC	CASSRARGPTYEQYF
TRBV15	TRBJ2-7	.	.	TGTGCCACCAGCAGAGTTCTAGCGCGAGCCTACGAGCAGTACTTC	CATSRVLARAYEQYF